The TCR beta chain under discussion was sequenced for a study of T cell responses to AZD1222 COVID-19 vaccine. Details on this clone: Its antigen is unidentified.

Here immunoSEQ multiplex PCR was the method, and the copy in TCRdb shows in-frame clones only, minus some. The sample has about 140,000 clones, under 90% seen once. Germline V lookup: CDR1 MDHEN, CDR2 SYDVKM. This CDR3 contains 13 residues. V lost 6 bases, J lost 5 bases, and 14 bases lay in between. General study points: Regions 160-218 and 743-854 held dominance among vaccine-associated CD4 TCRs, which spanned spike. Increases in Spike-specific TCR breadth and depth were seen after two AZD1222 doses. Just a handful of people given AZD1222 tested seropositive at baseline.

The chain employs TRBV28 and TRBJ2-7, with D perhaps matching TRBD1 or TRBD2 (7 bases each). The sequence was collected from an adult who received the AZD1222 COVID-19 vaccine. The sample consisted of peripheral blood, taken 28 days after the second AZD1222 dose. In DNA, the CDR3 is TGTGCCAGCAGCTGGGGAGGGGGCGACGAGCAGTACGTC. Translating it yields CASSWGGGDEQYV.